This is a list of T cell receptor beta chains from one sample in a study of Ad26.COV2.S vaccination and SARS-CoV-2 variants. TCRdb's table, derived via immunoSEQ multiplex PCR, lists solely in-frame clones and lacks some. The sample lists around 370,000 clones, roughly 85% seen once, with less than 4% in the top ten. The source material was peripheral blood, sampled in a trial of Ad26.COV2.S vaccine versus placebo. These receptors were obtained from a person aged 18-60 years who received the Ad26.COV2.S COVID-19 vaccine or a placebo. Each CDR3 is given with its conserved first and last residue. A D gene is named only where the DNA matches it firmly. Not every row has a clone size; where given, it reads once, few, many or a size class.

NA,NA,TRBV13,TRBJ2-2,CASSRGQHTGELFF,TGTGCCAGCAGCAGGGGACAACACACCGGGGAGCTGTTTTTT
NA,NA,TRBV12-3/TRBV12-4,TRBJ2-3,CASSWVLGDTQYF,TGTGCCAGCAGTTGGGTGCTTGGAGATACGCAGTATTTT
NA,NA,TRBV28,TRBJ2-2,CASSSGLTGELFF,TGTGCCAGCAGTTCTGGGCTCACCGGGGAGCTGTTTTTT
NA,TRBD1,TRBV15,TRBJ1-5,CATSTTRTGYSNQPQHF,TGTGCCACCAGCACCACCCGGACAGGCTATAGCAATCAGCCCCAGCATTTT
NA,TRBD1,TRBV19,TRBJ2-3,CASSKGDRDTDTQYF,TGTGCCAGTAGTAAGGGGGACAGGGACACAGATACGCAGTATTTT
NA,TRBD2,TRBV2,TRBJ2-1,CASSSTSGSYNEQFF,TGTGCCAGCAGTTCGACTAGCGGCTCCTACAATGAGCAGTTCTTC
NA,TRBD1,TRBV7-9,TRBJ2-7,CASSLILGQAISYEQYF,TGTGCCAGCAGCTTAATCCTCGGACAGGCAATCTCCTACGAGCAGTACTTC
few,NA,TRBV5-4,TRBJ2-6,CATNSGAAGARGANVLTF,TGTGCCACCAATTCGGGGGCCGCCGGGGCAAGGGGGGCCAACGTCCTGACTTTC
NA,TRBD1,TRBV10-3,TRBJ1-3,CATWDRGPGNTIYF,TGTGCCACTTGGGACAGGGGTCCTGGAAACACCATATATTTT
once,TRBD1,TRBV6-5,TRBJ1-1,CASIELTGSEAFF,TGTGCCAGCATCGAACTGACAGGGTCTGAAGCTTTCTTT
NA,NA,TRBV5-1,TRBJ2-5,CASSFSNGGETQYF,TGCGCCAGCAGCTTCTCGAACGGGGGAGAGACCCAGTACTTC
NA,TRBD1,TRBV18,TRBJ2-4,CASSRPQGARPLSNIQYF,TGTGCCAGCTCACGACCCCAGGGGGCAAGGCCGCTTTCGAACATTCAGTACTTC
few,NA,TRBV7-2,TRBJ1-5,CASSGKLGGNQPQHF,TGTGCCAGCAGCGGGAAGCTGGGGGGCAATCAGCCCCAGCATTTT
NA,NA,TRBV6-5,TRBJ2-7,CASSQGLGVSYEQYF,TGTGCCAGCAGCCAAGGGTTGGGGGTCTCCTACGAGCAGTACTTC
NA,TRBD1,TRBV7-7,TRBJ2-2,CASSLLPGGPGELFF,TGTGCCAGCAGCTTACTTCCAGGGGGCCCCGGGGAGCTGTTTTTT
NA,NA,TRBV24-1,TRBJ2-1,CATSKLSSYNEQFF,TGTGCCACCAGTAAGCTGAGCTCCTACAATGAGCAGTTCTTC
NA,TRBD1,TRBV27,TRBJ2-6,CASSSPQGAGANVLTF,TGTGCCAGCAGTTCACCGCAGGGGGCTGGGGCCAACGTCCTGACTTTC
NA,TRBD2,TRBV11-2,TRBJ2-7,CASSLGGGSGFYEQYF,TGTGCCAGCAGCTTAGGGGGCGGGAGTGGTTTCTACGAGCAGTACTTC
NA,NA,TRBV5-5,TRBJ2-7,CASSLAGARHEQYF,TGTGCCAGCAGCTTGGCGGGGGCGCGCCACGAGCAGTACTTC
many,TRBD2,TRBV19,TRBJ2-2,CASSTASGSLTGELFF,TGTGCCAGTAGTACCGCTAGCGGGAGCTTGACCGGGGAGCTGTTTTTT
NA,NA,TRBV24-1,TRBJ1-2,CATSDGTVDYGYTF,TGTGCCACCAGTGATGGAACGGTAGACTATGGCTACACCTTC
NA,NA,TRBV5-5,TRBJ1-1,CASSVEGRYGTEAFF,TGTGCCAGCAGCGTGGAGGGGAGGTACGGCACTGAAGCTTTCTTT
NA,NA,TRBV7-9,TRBJ2-7,CASRSMGGAYEQYF,TGTGCCAGCAGATCCATGGGTGGGGCCTACGAGCAGTACTTC
NA,TRBD2,TRBV7-2,TRBJ2-3,CASSLGTSGRTDTQYF,TGTGCCAGCAGCTTAGGAACTAGCGGGAGGACAGATACGCAGTATTTT
NA,TRBD1,TRBV15,TRBJ2-7,CATSPTRRQGTYEQYF,TGTGCCACCAGCCCCACTCGGAGACAGGGTACTTACGAGCAGTACTTC
NA,TRBD1,TRBV11-3,TRBJ2-5,CASSPQEGTGRETQYF,TGTGCCAGCAGCCCACAGGAGGGGACAGGGCGGGAGACCCAGTACTTC
NA,NA,TRBV6-6,TRBJ2-3,CASTPLGHTDTQYF,TGTGCCAGCACCCCTTTGGGACACACAGATACGCAGTATTTT
NA,NA,TRBV6-2/TRBV6-3,TRBJ2-3,CASSPAVGYGTDTQYF,TGTGCCAGCAGTCCAGCCGTGGGGTACGGCACAGATACGCAGTATTTT
many,NA,TRBV11-2,TRBJ2-7,CASSPSFYEQYF,TGTGCCAGCAGCCCTTCCTTCTACGAGCAGTACTTC
once,NA,TRBV5-5,TRBJ1-1,CASSLVGTVNTEAFF,TGTGCCAGCAGCTTGGTTGGGACGGTGAACACTGAAGCTTTCTTT
once,NA,TRBV5-5,TRBJ1-1,CASSYSSVTEAFF,TGTGCCAGCAGCTATAGTAGTGTCACTGAAGCTTTCTTT
NA,TRBD2,TRBV5-1,TRBJ2-2,CASSPSGNTGELFF,TGCGCCAGCAGCCCTAGCGGAAACACCGGGGAGCTGTTTTTT
NA,TRBD2,TRBV6-5,TRBJ2-1,CASSYLSGSPRNEQFF,TGTGCCAGCAGTTACCTCAGCGGGAGCCCCCGCAATGAGCAGTTCTTC
NA,NA,TRBV29-1,TRBJ1-1,CSVEQVLNTEAFF,TGCAGCGTTGAACAGGTACTGAACACTGAAGCTTTCTTT
NA,TRBD2,TRBV19,TRBJ2-5,CASSIYQRDRAETQYF,TGTGCCAGTAGTATATATCAGCGGGATCGGGCGGAGACCCAGTACTTC
NA,NA,TRBV19,TRBJ2-5,CASSEGTAKETQYF,TGTGCCAGTAGCGAGGGGACGGCTAAAGAGACCCAGTACTTC
once,TRBD1,TRBV6-5,TRBJ1-2,CASSKRDSDYGYTF,TGTGCCAGCAGCAAGAGGGACAGCGACTATGGCTACACCTTC